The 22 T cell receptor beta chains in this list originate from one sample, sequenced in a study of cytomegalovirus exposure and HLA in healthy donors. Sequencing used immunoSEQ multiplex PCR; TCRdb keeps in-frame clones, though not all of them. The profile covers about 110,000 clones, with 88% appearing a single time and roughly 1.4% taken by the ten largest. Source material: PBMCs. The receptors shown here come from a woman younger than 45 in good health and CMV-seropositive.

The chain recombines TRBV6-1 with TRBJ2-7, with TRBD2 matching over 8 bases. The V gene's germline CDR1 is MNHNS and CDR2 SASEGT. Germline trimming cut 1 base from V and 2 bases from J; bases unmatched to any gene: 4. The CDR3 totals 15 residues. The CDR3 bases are TGTGCCAGCAGTGAAGAGGGGACTAGGCCCTACGAGCAGTACTTC. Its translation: CASSEEGTRPYEQYF.

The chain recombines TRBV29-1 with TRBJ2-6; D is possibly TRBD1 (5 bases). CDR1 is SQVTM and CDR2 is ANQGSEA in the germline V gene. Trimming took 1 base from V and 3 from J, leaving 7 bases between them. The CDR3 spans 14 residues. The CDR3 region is CSVEGGSGANVLTF. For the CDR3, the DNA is TGCAGCGTTGAAGGGGGCAGTGGGGCCAACGTCCTGACTTTC. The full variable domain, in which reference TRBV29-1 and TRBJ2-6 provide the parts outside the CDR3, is SAVISQKPSRDICQRGTSLTIQCQVDSQVTMMFWYRQQPGQSLTLIATANQGSEATYESGFVIDKFPISRPNLTFSTLTVSNMSPEDSSIYLCSVEGGSGANVLTFGAGSRLTVL.

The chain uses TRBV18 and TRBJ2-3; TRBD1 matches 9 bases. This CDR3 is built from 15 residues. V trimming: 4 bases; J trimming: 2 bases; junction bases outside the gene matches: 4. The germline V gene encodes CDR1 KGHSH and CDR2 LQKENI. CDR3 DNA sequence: TGTGCCAGCTCACTTCGACAGGGGGACACAGATACGCAGTATTTT. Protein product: CASSLRQGDTDTQYF.

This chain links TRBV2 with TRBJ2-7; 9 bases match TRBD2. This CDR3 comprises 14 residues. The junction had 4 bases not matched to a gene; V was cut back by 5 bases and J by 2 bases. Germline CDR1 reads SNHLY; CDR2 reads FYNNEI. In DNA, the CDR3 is TGTGCCAGCAGTTCCCTAGCGGGGACCTACGAGCAGTACTTC. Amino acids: CASSSLAGTYEQYF.

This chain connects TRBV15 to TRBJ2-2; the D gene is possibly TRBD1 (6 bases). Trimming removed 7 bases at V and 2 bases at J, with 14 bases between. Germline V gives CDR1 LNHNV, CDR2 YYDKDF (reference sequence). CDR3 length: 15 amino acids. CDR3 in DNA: TGTGCCACCAACCAACCCAGGGGTAACACCGGGGAGCTGTTTTTT. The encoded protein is CATNQPRGNTGELFF.

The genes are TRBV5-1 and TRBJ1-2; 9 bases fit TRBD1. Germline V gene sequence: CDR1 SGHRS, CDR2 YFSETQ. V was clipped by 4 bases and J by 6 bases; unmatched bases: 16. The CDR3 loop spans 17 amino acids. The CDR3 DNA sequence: TGCGCCAGCAGCCCGGCCGGGGGTCGGGACAGGGTTCATGGCTACACCTTC. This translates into CASSPAGGRDRVHGYTF. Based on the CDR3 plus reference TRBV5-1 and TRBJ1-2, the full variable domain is KAGVTQTPRYLIKTRGQQVTLSCSPISGHRSVSWYQQTPGQGLQFLFEYFSETQRNKGNFPGRFSGRQFSNSRSEMNVSTLELGDSALYLCASSPAGGRDRVHGYTFGSGTRLTVV.

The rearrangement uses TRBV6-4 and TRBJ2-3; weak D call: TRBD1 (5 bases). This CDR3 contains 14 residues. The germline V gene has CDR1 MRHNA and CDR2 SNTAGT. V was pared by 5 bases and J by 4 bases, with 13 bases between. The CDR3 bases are TGTGCCAGCAGTCTTGGGGCTGGCGCAGATACGCAGTATTTT. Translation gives CASSLGAGADTQYF.

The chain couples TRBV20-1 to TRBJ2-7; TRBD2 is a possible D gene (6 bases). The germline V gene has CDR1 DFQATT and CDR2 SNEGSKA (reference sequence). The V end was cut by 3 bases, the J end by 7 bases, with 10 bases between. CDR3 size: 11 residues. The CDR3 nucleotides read TGCAGTGCTAGCGGGAGCCGGGAGCAGTACTTC. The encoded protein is CSASGSREQYF.

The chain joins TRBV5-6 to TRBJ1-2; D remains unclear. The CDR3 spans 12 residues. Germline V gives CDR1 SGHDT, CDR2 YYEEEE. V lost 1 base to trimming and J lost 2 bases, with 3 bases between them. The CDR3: CASSLLNYGYTF. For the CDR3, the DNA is TGTGCCAGCAGCTTGCTCAACTATGGCTACACCTTC. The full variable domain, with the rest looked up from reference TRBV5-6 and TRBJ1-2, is DAGVTQSPTHLIKTRGQQVTLRCSPKSGHDTVSWYQQALGQGPQFIFQYYEEEERQRGNFPDRFSGHQFPNYSSELNVNALLLGDSALYLCASSLLNYGYTFGSGTRLTVV.

CDR3 coding DNA: TGTGCCAGCAGTAAACCGGGACAGCGGATCTACGAGCAGTACTTC. Residues: CASSKPGQRIYEQYF. The V and J genes are TRBV2 and TRBJ2-7; 7 bases are a match to TRBD1. Trimming at V came to 5 bases and at J to 3 bases, leaving 10 bases not matched to a gene. Germline V CDR1 and CDR2: SNHLY, FYNNEI. The CDR3 spans 15 residues.

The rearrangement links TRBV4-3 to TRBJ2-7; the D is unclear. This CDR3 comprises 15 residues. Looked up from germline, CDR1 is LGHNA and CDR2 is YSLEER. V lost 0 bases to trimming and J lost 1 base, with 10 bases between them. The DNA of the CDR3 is TGCGCCAGCAGCCAAGAATGGCGGCAGTCCTACGAGCAGTACTTC. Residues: CASSQEWRQSYEQYF.

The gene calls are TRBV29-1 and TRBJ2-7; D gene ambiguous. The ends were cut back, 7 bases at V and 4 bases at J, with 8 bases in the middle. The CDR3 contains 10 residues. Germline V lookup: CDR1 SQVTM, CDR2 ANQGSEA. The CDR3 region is CSAVEYEQYF. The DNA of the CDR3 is TGCAGCGCCGTCGAGTACGAGCAGTACTTC.

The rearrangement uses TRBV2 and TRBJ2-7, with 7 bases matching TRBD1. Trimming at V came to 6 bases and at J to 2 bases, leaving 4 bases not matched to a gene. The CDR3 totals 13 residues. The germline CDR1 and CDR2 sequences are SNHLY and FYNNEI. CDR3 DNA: TGTGCCAGCAGGGAGACAGGGACCTACGAGCAGTACTTC. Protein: CASRETGTYEQYF. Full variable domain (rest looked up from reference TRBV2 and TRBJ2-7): EPEVTQTPSHQVTQMGQEVILRCVPISNHLYFYWYRQILGQKVEFLVSFYNNEISEKSEIFDDQFSVERPDGSNFTLKIRSTKLEDSAMYFCASRETGTYEQYFGPGTRLTVT.

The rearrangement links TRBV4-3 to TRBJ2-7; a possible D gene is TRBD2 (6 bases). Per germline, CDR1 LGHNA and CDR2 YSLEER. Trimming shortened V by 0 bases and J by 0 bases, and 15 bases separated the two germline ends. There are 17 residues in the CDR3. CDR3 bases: TGCGCCAGCAGCCAAGATTGGGTTAGCGGACTCTCCTACGAGCAGTACTTC. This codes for CASSQDWVSGLSYEQYF.

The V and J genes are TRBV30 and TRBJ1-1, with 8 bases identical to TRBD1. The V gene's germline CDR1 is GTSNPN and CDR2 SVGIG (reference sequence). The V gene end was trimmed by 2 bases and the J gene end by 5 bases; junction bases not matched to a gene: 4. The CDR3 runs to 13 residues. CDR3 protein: CAWSPGGWTEAFF. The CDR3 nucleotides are TGTGCCTGGAGTCCAGGGGGCTGGACTGAAGCTTTCTTT.

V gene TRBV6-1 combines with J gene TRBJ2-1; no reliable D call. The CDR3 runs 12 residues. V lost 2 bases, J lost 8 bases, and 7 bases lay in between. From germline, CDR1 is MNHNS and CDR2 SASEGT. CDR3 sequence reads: CASSEREDEQFF. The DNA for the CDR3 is TGTGCCAGCAGTGAAAGAGAGGATGAGCAGTTCTTC.

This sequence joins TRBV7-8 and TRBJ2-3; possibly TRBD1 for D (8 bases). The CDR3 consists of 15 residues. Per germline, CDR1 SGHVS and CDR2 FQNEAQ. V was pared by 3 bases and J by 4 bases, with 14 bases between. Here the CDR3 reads CASSLNRGGPDTQYF. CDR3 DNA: TGTGCCAGCAGCTTGAACAGGGGGGGACCAGATACGCAGTATTTT.

This CDR3 is CASSHGRLHSTGELFF. DNA for the CDR3: TGCGCCAGCAGCCACGGGCGACTACATTCGACCGGGGAGCTGTTTTTT. The chain carries TRBV4-1 and TRBJ2-2; possibly TRBD2 for D (5 bases). Trimming pared 3 bases from V and 5 bases from J, leaving 16 bases between. The CDR3 length is 16 residues. Germline V gene data show CDR1 as MGHRA and CDR2 as YSYEKL.

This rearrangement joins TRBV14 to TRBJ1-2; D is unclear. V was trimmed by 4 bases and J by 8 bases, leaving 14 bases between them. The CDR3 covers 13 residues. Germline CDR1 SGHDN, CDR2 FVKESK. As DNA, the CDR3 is TGTGCCAGCAGCCCAAAACGGGGAGTCGGCTACACCTTC. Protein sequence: CASSPKRGVGYTF. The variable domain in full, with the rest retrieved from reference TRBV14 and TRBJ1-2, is EAGVTQFPSHSVIEKGQTVTLRCDPISGHDNLYWYRRVMGKEIKFLLHFVKESKQDESGMPNNRFLAERTGGTYSTLKVQPAELEDSGVYFCASSPKRGVGYTFGSGTRLTVV.

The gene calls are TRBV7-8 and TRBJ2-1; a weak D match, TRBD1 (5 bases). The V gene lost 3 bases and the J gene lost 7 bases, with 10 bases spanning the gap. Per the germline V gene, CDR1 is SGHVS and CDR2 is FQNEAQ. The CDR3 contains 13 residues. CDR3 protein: CASSFRVGNEQFF. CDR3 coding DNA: TGTGCCAGCAGCTTCAGGGTTGGGAATGAGCAGTTCTTC.

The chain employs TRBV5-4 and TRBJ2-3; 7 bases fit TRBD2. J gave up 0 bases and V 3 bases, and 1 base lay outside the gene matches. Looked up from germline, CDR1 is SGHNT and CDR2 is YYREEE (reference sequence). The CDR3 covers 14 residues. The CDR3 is CASSSRGSTDTQYF. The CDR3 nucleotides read TGTGCCAGCAGCTCGCGGGGGAGCACAGATACGCAGTATTTT.

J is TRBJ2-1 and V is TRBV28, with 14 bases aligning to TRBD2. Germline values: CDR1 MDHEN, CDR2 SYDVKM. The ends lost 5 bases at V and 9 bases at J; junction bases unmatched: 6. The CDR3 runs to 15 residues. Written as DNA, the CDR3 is TGTGCCAGCAGTGGGACTAGCGGGAGACTGGTTGAGCAGTTCTTC. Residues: CASSGTSGRLVEQFF.